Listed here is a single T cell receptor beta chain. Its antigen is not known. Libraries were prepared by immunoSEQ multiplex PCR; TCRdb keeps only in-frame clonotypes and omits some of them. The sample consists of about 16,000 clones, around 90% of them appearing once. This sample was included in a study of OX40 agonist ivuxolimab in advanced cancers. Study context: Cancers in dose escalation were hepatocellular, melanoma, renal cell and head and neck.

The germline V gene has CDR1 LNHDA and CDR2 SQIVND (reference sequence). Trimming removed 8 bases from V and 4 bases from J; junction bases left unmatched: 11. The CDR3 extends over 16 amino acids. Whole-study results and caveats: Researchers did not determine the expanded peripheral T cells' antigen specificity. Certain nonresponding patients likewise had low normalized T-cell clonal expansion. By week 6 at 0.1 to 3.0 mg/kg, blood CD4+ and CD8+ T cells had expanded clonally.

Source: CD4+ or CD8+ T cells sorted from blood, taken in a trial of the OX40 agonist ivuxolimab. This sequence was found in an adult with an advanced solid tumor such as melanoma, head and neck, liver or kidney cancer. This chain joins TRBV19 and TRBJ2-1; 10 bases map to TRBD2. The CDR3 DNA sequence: TGTGCCAGTGCCCGCATAGGGACTAGCGCTTACAATGAGCAGTTCTTC. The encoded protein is CASARIGTSAYNEQFF.